This TCR beta chain originates from a study of shared clonotypes between healthy human individuals. In the study overall: CD8 memory received one plate per donor, CD8 naive two, CD4 memory three and CD4 naive three.

Overall study findings and caveats: Memory subsets generally showed lower estimated richness than naive subsets.

The CDR3 loop spans 14 amino acids. CDR1 and CDR2 from the germline V gene are SGHAT and FQNNGV. V lost 5 bases and J 1 base, leaving 9 bases between the germline ends. Remarks on this clone: Its antigen is unidentified.

Deep was the level used in running the assay. The sorted-subset replicate PCRs were given around 190 ng DNA, which is approximately 30,000 T cell genomes. Profiling relied on immunoSEQ multiplex PCR, and the TCRdb table lists in-frame clones only, not all of them. The table records more than 2 million clones, about 95% of them present only once. Naive CD8 cells lacked CD45RO and underwent positive selection for CCR7, leaving out terminally differentiated effector memory CD45RA+ cells. Material: naive CD8+ T cells sorted from blood. This clonotype originated in a man aged 18-30 years in good health. The rearrangement uses TRBV11-2 and TRBJ1-3; D remains ambiguous. The CDR3 loop reads CASSHVGSGNTIYF. The CDR3 DNA sequence: TGTGCCAGCAGCCACGTTGGGTCTGGAAACACCATATATTTT.